At least ten counts were recorded for the clone carrying this T cell receptor beta chain. These data are taken from a study of T cells after yellow fever vaccination. TCRdb re-analysed the 5' RACE reads in MiXCR, keeping a single row per CDR3 protein. The sample includes 250,000 to 350,000 distinct CDR3 sequences, under 9% of them seen just once. Per germline, CDR1 ENHRY and CDR2 SYGVKD. With 4 bases clipped from V and 2 bases from J, the junction kept 6 bases outside the gene matches. The CDR3 contains 16 residues. This specimen was CD4+ T cells sorted from PBMCs, taken 5 days after the yellow fever booster vaccination. The V and J genes are TRBV10-3 and TRBJ2-3, with TRBD2 matching 10 bases. This clonotype was sampled from a man in his late teens or twenties who received the YFV17D yellow fever vaccine. CDR3 DNA: TGTGCCATCAGTGGCTCTAGCGGGGGTTACACAGATACGCAGTATTTT. Encoded protein: CAISGSSGGYTDTQYF.